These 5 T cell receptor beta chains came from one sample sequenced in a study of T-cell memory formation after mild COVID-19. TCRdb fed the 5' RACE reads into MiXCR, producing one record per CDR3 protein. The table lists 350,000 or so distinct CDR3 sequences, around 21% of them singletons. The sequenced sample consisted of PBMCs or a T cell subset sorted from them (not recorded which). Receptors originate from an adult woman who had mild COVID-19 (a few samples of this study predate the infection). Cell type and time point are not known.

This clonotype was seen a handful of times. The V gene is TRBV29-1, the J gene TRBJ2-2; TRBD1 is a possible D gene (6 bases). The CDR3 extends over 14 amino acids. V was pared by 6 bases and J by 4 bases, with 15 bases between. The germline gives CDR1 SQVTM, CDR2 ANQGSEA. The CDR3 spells CSVQQGATTGELFF. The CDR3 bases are TGCAGCGTCCAACAGGGAGCGACCACCGGGGAGCTGTTTTTT.

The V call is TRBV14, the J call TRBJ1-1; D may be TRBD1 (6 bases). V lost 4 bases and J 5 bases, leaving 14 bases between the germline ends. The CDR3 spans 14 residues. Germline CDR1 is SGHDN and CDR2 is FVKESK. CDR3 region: CASSLLQGRTEAFF. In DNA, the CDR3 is TGTGCCAGCAGCCTACTACAGGGACGGACTGAAGCTTTCTTT.

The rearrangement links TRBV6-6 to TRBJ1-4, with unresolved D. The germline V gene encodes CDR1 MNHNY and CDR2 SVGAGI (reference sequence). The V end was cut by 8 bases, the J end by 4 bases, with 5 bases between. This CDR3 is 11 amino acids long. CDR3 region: CASWGNEKLFF. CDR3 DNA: TGTGCCAGCTGGGGTAATGAAAAACTGTTTTTT.

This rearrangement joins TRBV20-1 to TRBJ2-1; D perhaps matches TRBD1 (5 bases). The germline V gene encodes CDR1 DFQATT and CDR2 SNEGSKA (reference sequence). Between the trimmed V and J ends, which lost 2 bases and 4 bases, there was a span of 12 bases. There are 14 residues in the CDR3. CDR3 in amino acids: CSARRGMGYNEQFF. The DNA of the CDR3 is TGCAGTGCTAGAAGGGGCATGGGGTACAATGAGCAGTTCTTC.

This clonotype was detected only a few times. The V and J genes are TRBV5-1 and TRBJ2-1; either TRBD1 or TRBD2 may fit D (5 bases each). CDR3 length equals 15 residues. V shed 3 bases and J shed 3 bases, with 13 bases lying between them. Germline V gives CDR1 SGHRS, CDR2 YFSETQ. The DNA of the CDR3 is TGCGCCAGCAGCTACGGGGACGAGCACTACAATGAGCAGTTCTTC. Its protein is CASSYGDEHYNEQFF.